The present T cell receptor beta chain was sequenced within a study of pediatric ulcerative colitis. The overall study: Most patients had pancolitis, and two had left-sided colitis.

The diagnostic colonoscopy in ulcerative colitis patients preceded any immunosuppressive treatment. Germline CDR1 and CDR2: MDHEN and SYDVKM. V shed 5 bases and J 2 bases; nucleotides not matched to a gene: 11. The CDR3 loop spans 17 amino acids. Sequencing was at survey level. Data came from immunoSEQ multiplex PCR; TCRdb stores just in-frame clones and leaves some out. The repertoire includes under 5,500 clones, 80% to 90% of them detected once, and just over 2% sits in the top ten. The source of this sequence is a boy aged 5-17 years with mild ulcerative colitis. The sequencing input was blood. This chain connects TRBV28 to TRBJ2-7; 11 bases line up with TRBD2. CDR3 in amino acids: CASSTPGLAAGPYEQYF. In DNA, the CDR3 is TGTGCCAGCAGTACCCCGGGACTAGCGGCCGGGCCCTACGAGCAGTACTTC. The full variable domain, completed using reference TRBV28 and TRBJ2-7, is DVKVTQSSRYLVKRTGEKVFLECVQDMDHENMFWYRQDPGLGLRLIYFSYDVKMKEKGDIPEGYSVSREKKERFSLILESASTNQTSMYLCASSTPGLAAGPYEQYFGPGTRLTVT.